This T cell receptor beta chain comes out of a study of monozygotic twins with cystic fibrosis. About this clone itself: Its specificity is unknown.

Trimming took 2 bases from V and 7 from J; bases not matched to a gene: 9. The CDR3 spans 16 residues. The V gene's germline CDR1 is MNHNS and CDR2 SASEGT. Findings of the study overall: In 13 of 16 pairs, V gene usage was closest to the co-twin's. The repertoire was suggested to be naive-dominated, clonality median roughly 0.0091. Shared CDR3 numbers were not associated with age, concordance or severity.

Measured with immunoSEQ multiplex PCR; TCRdb has only the in-frame clones, and not every one. Of around 33,000 clones listed, under 90% are singletons. The sequenced material came from blood. The chain combines TRBV6-1 with TRBJ1-5; 9 bases match TRBD1. The clonotype originates from a girl aged 2 to 9 with cystic fibrosis. CDR3 DNA sequence: TGTGCCAGCAGTGAACGCCGGACAGGGGATTGGCAGCCCCAGCATTTT. This codes for CASSERRTGDWQPQHF.